This T cell receptor (beta chain) was documented in a study of cytomegalovirus exposure and HLA in healthy donors. Study-wide findings and caveats: The authors assumed roughly uniform sequencing depth across donors for presence/absence analyses. In a later analysis, an Asian-associated ancestry cluster reportedly showed fewer N-insertions than the approximately 640-donor mean.

The PCR was carried out with 60 Vbeta primers and 13 Jbeta primers. Here immunoSEQ multiplex PCR was the method, and the copy in TCRdb shows in-frame clones only, minus some. The sample lists 270,000 or so clones, more than 80% occurring once. Details on this clone: Its antigen remains unidentified.

The V and J ends lost 2 bases and 6 bases respectively, with 19 bases between them. Germline V gene data show CDR1 as SGHVS and CDR2 as FNYEAQ. This CDR3 spans 16 amino acids. The sequenced material came from PBMCs. This TCR derives from a man aged 40-55 years in good health and CMV-seropositive. The chain is built from TRBV7-6 and TRBJ1-1, with a weak D call TRBD1 (5 bases). This chain's CDR3 is CASSLRAGGTPSEAFF. CDR3 sequence (DNA): TGTGCCAGCAGCTTACGGGCAGGAGGGACCCCTTCTGAAGCTTTCTTT.